This T cell receptor beta chain derives from a study of shared clonotypes between healthy human individuals. Study-wide points: Non-shared clonotypes were found to have lower generation probabilities than the clonotypes that were shared by all four of the sorted-subset donors. Generally, naive subsets came out with larger estimated richness than memory subsets.

Germline V gene data show CDR1 as MNHEY and CDR2 as SMNVEV (reference sequence). The CDR3 contains 16 residues. V shed 2 bases and J shed 6 bases, with 17 bases lying between them. Repertoires were generated with immunoSEQ multiplex PCR, while TCRdb's copy carries only in-frame clones and drops some. The table records about 600,000 clones, roughly 98% of them present only once. As for this clone: Its antigen is undetermined.

CD8 cells classed as naive were CD45RO-negative and positively selected for CCR7, excluding terminally differentiated effector memory CD45RA+ cells. The receptor's source is a man aged 30-40 years in good health. The V and J genes are TRBV27 and TRBJ2-1; D may match TRBD1 or TRBD2 (5 bases each). Sequenced: naive CD8+ T cells sorted from blood. The CDR3 sequence is CASSLMGPAGINEQFF. The CDR3 DNA reads as TGTGCCAGCAGTTTAATGGGACCCGCTGGGATCAATGAGCAGTTCTTC.